These 32 T cell receptor beta chains came from one sample sequenced in a study of cytomegalovirus exposure and HLA in healthy donors. The PCR employed 60 Vbeta primers together with 13 Jbeta primers. Profiling relied on immunoSEQ multiplex PCR, and the TCRdb table lists in-frame clones only, not all of them. Altogether approximately 110,000 clones are present, around 72% being singletons, with the ten largest covering about 7.9%. The material sequenced was PBMCs. All receptors derive from a woman aged 40 to 50 in good health and CMV-seropositive.

The chain combines TRBV25-1 with TRBJ1-1; 9 nucleotides match TRBD1. Trimming cost V 3 bases and J 6 bases; bases outside gene matches: 8. This CDR3 is built from 15 residues. CDR1 is MGHDK and CDR2 is SYGVNS in the germline V gene. CDR3 sequence: CASSEETGGKAEAFF. The DNA of the CDR3 is TGTGCCAGCAGTGAGGAGACAGGGGGTAAGGCTGAAGCTTTCTTT.

The V and J genes are TRBV4-3 and TRBJ1-2; D perhaps matches TRBD1 (5 bases). V gave up 0 bases and J gave up 3 bases, with 11 bases separating them. From germline, CDR1 is LGHNA and CDR2 YSLEER. This CDR3 region has 15 residues. The CDR3 loop reads CASSQDRTGYYGYTF. For the CDR3, the DNA is TGCGCCAGCAGCCAAGATAGAACAGGATACTATGGCTACACCTTC.

The table lists this clone with a few counts. The chain combines TRBV6-5 with TRBJ1-2; D may be TRBD1 (5 bases). Looked up from germline, CDR1 is MNHEY and CDR2 is SVGAGI. The CDR3 covers 14 residues. V was clipped by 0 bases and J by 5 bases, with 10 bases between them. The CDR3 coding sequence is TGTGCCAGCAGTTACTCGAGTCAGGGTTATGGCTACACCTTC. Protein: CASSYSSQGYGYTF.

This clone occurred a few times. The rearrangement links TRBV19 to TRBJ2-5, with a tentative D call TRBD1 (6 bases). The CDR3 covers 13 residues. Germline values: CDR1 LNHDA, CDR2 SQIVND (reference sequence). Trimming stripped 3 bases from V and 7 bases from J, with 12 bases between. The CDR3, as DNA: TGTGCCAGTAGTATTCAGGGGTCAGGGACCCAGTACTTC. Its translation: CASSIQGSGTQYF.

As DNA, the CDR3 is TGTGCCAGCAGCTCCAGGTACCAAGAGACCCAGTACTTC. It yields the protein CASSSRYQETQYF. The V gene is TRBV7-2, the J gene TRBJ2-5, with D uncertain. Germline V lookup: CDR1 SGHTA, CDR2 FQGNSA. The CDR3 spans 13 residues. V dropped 4 bases and J dropped 0 bases, with 6 bases sitting between them.

The J gene is TRBJ2-7, the V gene TRBV7-9, with TRBD1 as a possible D gene (5 bases). V was pared by 1 base and J by 6 bases, with 10 bases between. The CDR3 length is 13 residues. Germline lookup yields CDR1 SEHNR and CDR2 FQNEAQ (reference sequence). The DNA of the CDR3 is TGTGCCAGCAGCTTAGTAACGGACACCGAGCAGTACTTC. Translated: CASSLVTDTEQYF.

CDR3 bases: TGTGCCAGCAGCCGTACAGGGGTGGGTAACCAAGAGACCCAGTACTTC. The encoded protein is CASSRTGVGNQETQYF. This chain uses TRBV4-2 with TRBJ2-5; 7 bases are a match to TRBD1. CDR1 and CDR2 (germline): LGHNA, YNFKEQ. The CDR3 is 16 residues long. The junction had 8 bases not matched to a gene; V was cut back by 4 bases and J by 0 bases.

V usage is TRBV25-1 and J usage is TRBJ2-7; TRBD1 aligns across 7 bases. The CDR3 loop spans 15 amino acids. The V gene's germline CDR1 is MGHDK and CDR2 SYGVNS. The J segment lost 0 bases and the V segment lost 5 bases, leaving 7 bases of the junction unmatched. The CDR3 DNA is TGTGCCAGCAGTTCAGGACAGGCGGTCTCCTACGAGCAGTACTTC. Amino acids: CASSSGQAVSYEQYF.

A few counts support this clone. The chain's CDR3 is CASSQAGQGSDGYTF. DNA for the CDR3: TGCGCCAGCAGCCAAGCGGGACAGGGGTCGGATGGCTACACCTTC. The chain combines TRBV4-1 with TRBJ1-2; the match to TRBD1 covers 10 bases. The CDR3 length is 15 residues. V lost 1 base and J lost 6; bases outside the gene matches: 5. Germline assignment: CDR1 MGHRA and CDR2 YSYEKL.

The chain recombines TRBV12-5 with TRBJ2-2, with a possible D match to TRBD2 (5 bases). Germline CDR1 reads LGHNT; CDR2 reads FRNRAP. The CDR3 extends over 10 amino acids. Trimming shortened V by 6 bases and J by 10 bases, and 6 bases separated the two germline ends. The CDR3 protein is CASGEVELFF. In nucleotides, the CDR3 is TGTGCTAGTGGGGAGGTGGAGCTGTTTTTT.

V gene TRBV2 combines with J gene TRBJ2-2; 7 nucleotides line up with TRBD2. V lost 3 bases and J lost 2; bases outside the gene matches: 0. Germline CDR1 and CDR2: SNHLY and FYNNEI. There are 14 residues in the CDR3. CDR3 in amino acids: CASSEGLNTGELFF. The CDR3 DNA sequence: TGTGCCAGCAGTGAGGGACTAAACACCGGGGAGCTGTTTTTT.

The gene calls are TRBV19 and TRBJ1-1; TRBD1 is a possible D gene (5 bases). Trimming took off 3 bases at V and 0 bases at J, with 8 bases between the two ends. There are 14 residues in the CDR3. In germline, CDR1 is LNHDA, CDR2 SQIVND (reference sequence). CDR3 bases: TGTGCCAGTAGTATTGGGGCGGTGAACACTGAAGCTTTCTTT. Protein sequence: CASSIGAVNTEAFF.

The chain is built from TRBV15 and TRBJ1-1; D not resolved. The CDR3 loop spans 14 amino acids. Germline V lookup: CDR1 LNHNV, CDR2 YYDKDF (reference sequence). The V end was cut by 0 bases, the J end by 3 bases, with 8 bases between. The CDR3 sequence: CATSRDLGDTEAFF. CDR3 in DNA: TGTGCCACCAGCAGAGATTTGGGAGACACTGAAGCTTTCTTT.

The chain carries TRBV2 and TRBJ1-2; TRBD1 is a possible D gene (6 bases). CDR1 is SNHLY and CDR2 is FYNNEI in the germline V gene. V was shortened by 1 base and J by 8 bases, with 11 bases between the two germline ends. This CDR3 region has 13 residues. The CDR3 spells CASSEDVGGGYTF. Here the CDR3 DNA reads TGTGCCAGCAGTGAAGATGTTGGGGGCGGCTACACCTTC.

The chain uses TRBV7-2 and TRBJ2-7; D unclear. The V and J ends lost 0 bases and 5 bases respectively, with 8 bases between them. CDR1 and CDR2 (germline): SGHTA, FQGNSA. This CDR3 has 13 residues. CDR3 DNA: TGTGCCAGCAGCTTAGCGAGTTACGACGAGCAGTACTTC. Protein: CASSLASYDEQYF.

V is TRBV15 and J is TRBJ2-3; the D gene is possibly TRBD2 (5 bases). Germline V gives CDR1 LNHNV, CDR2 YYDKDF (reference sequence). CDR3 size: 15 residues. Trimming removed 6 bases at V and 2 bases at J, with 15 bases between. CDR3 sequence (DNA): TGTGCCACCAGTCCCCCTCGGGGAAACACAGATACGCAGTATTTT. It codes for CATSPPRGNTDTQYF.

This clone came up once. The chain combines TRBV7-2 with TRBJ1-2; 9 bases are shared with TRBD1. V was pared by 5 bases and J by 8 bases, with 9 bases of the junction left unmatched. Germline CDR1 reads SGHTA; CDR2 reads FQGNSA. This CDR3 region has 14 residues. The chain's CDR3 is CASSDRDREKGYTF. The CDR3 DNA reads TGTGCCAGCAGCGACCGGGACAGGGAAAAGGGCTACACCTTC.

The chain carries TRBV5-5 and TRBJ1-1; perhaps TRBD1 as D (5 bases). Trimming took 4 bases from V and 1 from J, leaving 8 bases between them. CDR3 length: 13 residues. CDR1 SGHKS and CDR2 YYEKEE come from the germline V gene (reference sequence). As DNA, the CDR3 is TGTGCCAGCAGCCTCGACAGGAACACTGAAGCTTTCTTT. It codes for CASSLDRNTEAFF.

The CDR3 sequence: CSVEAVYGYTF. CDR3 in DNA: TGCAGCGTTGAGGCGGTCTATGGCTACACCTTC. V gene TRBV29-1 combines with J gene TRBJ1-2, with D unresolved. The CDR3 consists of 11 residues. The V and J ends lost 3 bases and 4 bases respectively, with 6 bases between them. Germline CDR1 reads SQVTM; CDR2 reads ANQGSEA.

This clone was seen only once. The chain employs TRBV9 and TRBJ1-1; a weak D match, TRBD1 (6 bases). Germline V gene lookup returns CDR1 SGDLS and CDR2 YYNGEE. This CDR3 spans 15 amino acids. The V end lost 6 bases, the J end lost 4 bases, and 19 bases lay between the germline ends. The CDR3 loop reads CASNRNRAMSTEAFF. The CDR3 region has the DNA TGTGCCAGCAATCGGAACAGGGCAATGAGCACTGAAGCTTTCTTT.

This clone is a singleton in its sample. One end of the junction is discordant with germline, which a read error may explain. The rearrangement uses TRBV7-7 and TRBJ2-2, with TRBD1 matching 8 bases. This CDR3 spans 12 amino acids. CDR1 and CDR2 (germline): SSHAT, FNYEAQ (reference sequence). This CDR3 reads CASSSETGALFF. The CDR3 DNA is TGTGCCAGCAGCTCCGAGACAGGGGCGCTGTTTTTT.

The table lists this clone with a few counts. The chain has TRBV5-4 and TRBJ1-1; 11 nucleotides agree with TRBD1. CDR1 and CDR2 from the germline V gene are SGHNT and YYREEE (reference sequence). The CDR3 has 15 amino acids. The V and J ends lost 2 bases and 4 bases, in that order; junction bases with no gene match: 4. The CDR3 here is CASSFQGTGGTEAFF. CDR3 DNA sequence: TGTGCCAGCAGCTTCCAAGGGACAGGGGGCACTGAAGCTTTCTTT.

The chain carries TRBV9 and TRBJ2-1, with 9 bases that match TRBD2. Germline CDR1 reads SGDLS; CDR2 reads YYNGEE. V lost 4 bases to trimming and J lost 2 bases; unmatched junction nucleotides: 4. The CDR3 consists of 15 residues. CDR3 sequence: CASSLRLAAYNEQFF. The CDR3 DNA follows: TGTGCCAGCAGCCTCCGACTAGCGGCCTACAATGAGCAGTTCTTC. Using reference TRBV9 and TRBJ2-1 for the parts outside the CDR3, the full variable domain is DSGVTQTPKHLITATGQRVTLRCSPRSGDLSVYWYQQSLDQGLQFLIQYYNGEERAKGNILERFSAQQFPDLHSELNLSSLELGDSALYFCASSLRLAAYNEQFFGPGTRLTVL.

The rearrangement uses TRBV6-1 and TRBJ1-4; the match to TRBD1 covers 9 bases. The CDR3 is 15 amino acids. Germline assignment: CDR1 MNHNS and CDR2 SASEGT. V shed 4 bases, J shed 6 bases, and the junction held 6 bases outside the gene matches. CDR3 in amino acids: CASSATGGVDEKLFF. CDR3 in DNA: TGTGCCAGCAGTGCTACAGGGGGCGTGGATGAAAAACTGTTTTTT.

The V call is TRBV19, the J call TRBJ2-1, with 9 bases fitting TRBD1. V lost 10 bases and J lost 0; bases outside the gene matches: 7. CDR1 and CDR2 (germline): LNHDA, SQIVND (reference sequence). The CDR3 loop spans 15 amino acids. The CDR3 sequence is CATAQGASSYNEQFF. In DNA, the CDR3 is TGTGCCACCGCACAGGGGGCTTCCTCCTACAATGAGCAGTTCTTC.

The V gene is TRBV6-5, the J gene TRBJ1-6, with a tentative D call TRBD1 (6 bases). Germline-derived CDR1 and CDR2 are MNHEY and SVGAGI. The CDR3 contains 14 residues. V lost 5 bases, J lost 7 bases, and 12 bases lay in between. The CDR3 is CASSPGQKNSPLHF. The CDR3 DNA sequence: TGTGCCAGCAGTCCCGGACAGAAAAATTCACCCCTCCACTTT.

This chain joins TRBV5-1 and TRBJ2-5; TRBD1 might be the D (5 bases). CDR3 length equals 14 residues. Trimming removed 2 bases at V and 1 base at J, with 9 bases between. Germline CDR1 reads SGHRS; CDR2 reads YFSETQ. For the CDR3, the DNA is TGCGCCAGCAGCTTCTCAGGGCCCCAAGAGACCCAGTACTTC. Its protein is CASSFSGPQETQYF.

This clone has just a few counts. This rearrangement joins TRBV15 to TRBJ1-4; D remains ambiguous. The ends were cut back, 4 bases at V and 0 bases at J, with 6 bases in the middle. The CDR3 is 14 residues long. Germline values: CDR1 LNHNV, CDR2 YYDKDF (reference sequence). This chain's CDR3 is CATSKPSTNEKLFF. CDR3 nucleotide sequence: TGTGCCACCAGCAAGCCCTCAACTAATGAAAAACTGTTTTTT.

This CDR3 is CASSYSTGTEAFF. CDR3 DNA sequence: TGTGCCAGCAGTTACTCGACGGGTACTGAAGCTTTCTTT. V usage is TRBV6-5 and J usage is TRBJ1-1; D ambiguous. V lost 0 bases to trimming and J lost 5 bases, with 7 bases between them. CDR3 length equals 13 residues. Germline V gene data show CDR1 as MNHEY and CDR2 as SVGAGI.

This clone has just one count. V and J are TRBV10-3 and TRBJ1-2; 7 bases fit TRBD1. Germline CDR1 is ENHRY and CDR2 is SYGVKD. Germline trimming cut 5 bases from V and 2 bases from J; bases unmatched to any gene: 5. There are 14 residues in the CDR3. This chain's CDR3 is CAISTRDSNYGYTF. The CDR3 bases are TGTGCCATCAGTACTCGGGACAGCAACTATGGCTACACCTTC.

This clone was seen more than once but under ten times. The chain uses TRBV6-5 and TRBJ1-5, with a possible D match to TRBD1 (6 bases). The length of the CDR3 is 14 residues. CDR1 is MNHEY, CDR2 SVGAGI, per germline. V lost 4 bases to trimming and J lost 3 bases, with 10 bases between them. The chain's CDR3 is CASSSTGDNQPQHF. DNA for the CDR3: TGTGCCAGCAGTTCGACAGGAGACAATCAGCCCCAGCATTTT.

The chain is built from TRBV18 and TRBJ1-4; D possibly corresponds to TRBD1 (5 bases). The V end was cut by 1 base, the J end by 3 bases, with 6 bases between. The germline gives CDR1 KGHSH, CDR2 LQKENI. There are 14 residues in the CDR3. The CDR3 protein is CASSPRGANEKLFF. CDR3 DNA: TGTGCCAGCTCACCACGGGGGGCTAATGAAAAACTGTTTTTT.